Reported below is one TCR beta chain. As yet, its antigen is unknown. This CDR3 comprises 14 residues. Deletions cut 7 bases from V and 7 bases from J, with 17 bases between. This sample is drawn from a study of CD8+CD57+ T cells in acquired aplastic anemia. Overall study findings and caveats: Patients and controls shared 25 to 30 CD8+ CDR3 sequences, which appeared highly expressed in patients and within their immunodominant clones.

Using genomic DNA as the template, TCR beta VDJ and CDR3 profiling was carried out. TCRdb fed the reads into MiXCR, producing one record per CDR3 protein. The sample holds some 180,000 distinct CDR3 sequences, about three fifths seen once. The authors sequenced patients whose flow cytometry had shown CD8+CD57+ cell expansion. Patients uniformly had severe acquired aplastic anemia. The receptor comes from a human donor with aplastic anemia. The sample taken for sequencing was sorted CD4+, CD8+, or CD8+CD57+ T cells (not recorded which) from PBMCs. The chain employs TRBV12-3 or TRBV12-4 and TRBJ2-1; D possibly corresponds to TRBD2 (5 bases). The chain's CDR3 is CASTHRGGINEQFF. DNA for the CDR3: TGTGCCAGCACCCACCGGGGTGGAATTAATGAGCAGTTCTTC.